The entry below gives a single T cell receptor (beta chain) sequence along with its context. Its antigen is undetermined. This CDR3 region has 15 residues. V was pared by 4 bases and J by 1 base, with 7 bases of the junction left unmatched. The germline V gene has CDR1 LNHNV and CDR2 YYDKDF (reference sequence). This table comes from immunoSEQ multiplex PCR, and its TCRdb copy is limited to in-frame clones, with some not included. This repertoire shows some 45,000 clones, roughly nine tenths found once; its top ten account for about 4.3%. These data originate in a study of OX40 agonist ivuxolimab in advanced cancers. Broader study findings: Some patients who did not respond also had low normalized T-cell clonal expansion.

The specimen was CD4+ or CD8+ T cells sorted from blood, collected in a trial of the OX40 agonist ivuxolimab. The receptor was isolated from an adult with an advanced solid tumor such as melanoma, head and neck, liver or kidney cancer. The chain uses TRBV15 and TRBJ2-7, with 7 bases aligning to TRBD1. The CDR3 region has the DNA TGTGCCACCAGCAAGGTAGGGGGCTCGTCCTACGAGCAGTACTTC. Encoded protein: CATSKVGGSSYEQYF. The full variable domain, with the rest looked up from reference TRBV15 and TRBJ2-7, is DAMVIQNPRYQVTQFGKPVTLSCSQTLNHNVMYWYQQKSSQAPKLLFHYYDKDFNNEADTPDNFQSRRPNTSFCFLDIRSPGLGDTAMYLCATSKVGGSSYEQYFGPGTRLTVT.